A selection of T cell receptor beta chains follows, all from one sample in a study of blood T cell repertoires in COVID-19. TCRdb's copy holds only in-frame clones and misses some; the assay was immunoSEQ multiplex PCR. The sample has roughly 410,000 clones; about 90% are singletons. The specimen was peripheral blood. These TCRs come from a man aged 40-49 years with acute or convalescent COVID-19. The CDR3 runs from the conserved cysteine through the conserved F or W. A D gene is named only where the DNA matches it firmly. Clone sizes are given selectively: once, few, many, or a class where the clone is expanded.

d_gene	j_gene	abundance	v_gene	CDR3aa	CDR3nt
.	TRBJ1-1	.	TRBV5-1	CASSLNRNTEAFF	TGCGCCAGCAGCCTGAACAGGAACACTGAAGCTTTCTTT
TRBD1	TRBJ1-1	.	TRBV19	CASSHQRFLGTGLTEAFF	TGTGCCAGTAGCCATCAAAGGTTCTTAGGGACAGGATTAACTGAAGCTTTCTTT
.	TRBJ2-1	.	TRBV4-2	CASSQGGSSYNEQFF	TGTGCCAGCAGCCAAGGTGGGAGCTCCTACAATGAGCAGTTCTTC
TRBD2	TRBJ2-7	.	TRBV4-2	CASSHAGTSGTHEQYF	TGTGCCAGCAGTCACGCCGGGACTAGCGGGACCCACGAGCAGTACTTC
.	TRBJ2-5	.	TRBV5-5	CASSLLRGSGQETQYF	TGTGCCAGCAGCTTGCTACGGGGGAGTGGGCAAGAGACCCAGTACTTC
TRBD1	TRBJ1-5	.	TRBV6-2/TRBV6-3	CASSPRDRGNQPQHF	TGTGCCAGCAGTCCCCGGGACAGGGGCAATCAGCCCCAGCATTTT
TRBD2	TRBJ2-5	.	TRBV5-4	CASSLGLAGGGETQYF	TGTGCCAGCAGCCTAGGACTAGCGGGGGGCGGGGAGACCCAGTACTTC
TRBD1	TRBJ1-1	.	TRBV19	CASKGQGNTEAFF	TGTGCCAGTAAGGGACAGGGGAACACTGAAGCTTTCTTT
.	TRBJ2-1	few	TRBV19	CASSIRDPGYEQFF	TGTGCCAGTAGTATTAGGGATCCGGGATATGAGCAGTTCTTC
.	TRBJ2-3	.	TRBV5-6	CASSLGGWHITDTQYF	TGTGCCAGCAGCTTGGGCGGGTGGCATATCACAGATACGCAGTATTTT
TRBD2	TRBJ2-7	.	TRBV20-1	CSASYPSGSINEQYF	TGCAGTGCTAGTTATCCTAGCGGGAGTATCAACGAGCAGTACTTC
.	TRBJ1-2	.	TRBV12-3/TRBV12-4	CASGEQENYGYTF	TGTGCCAGCGGGGAGCAGGAAAACTATGGCTACACCTTC
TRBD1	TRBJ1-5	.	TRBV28	CASSSQGRPQHF	TGTGCCAGCAGTTCACAGGGGCGGCCCCAGCATTTT
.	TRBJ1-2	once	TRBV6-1	CASSEARQGYGYTF	TGTGCCAGCAGTGAAGCTAGGCAGGGGTATGGCTACACCTTC
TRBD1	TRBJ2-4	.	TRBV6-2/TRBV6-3	CASSYPSRAGGNIQYF	TGTGCCAGCAGTTACCCTTCCCGTGCAGGGGGTAACATTCAGTACTTC
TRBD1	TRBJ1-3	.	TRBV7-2	CASSRRTGGGGNTIYF	TGTGCCAGCAGTCGACGGACAGGGGGTGGTGGAAACACCATATATTTT
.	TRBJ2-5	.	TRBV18	CASSPTEETQYF	TGTGCCAGCTCACCAACAGAAGAGACCCAGTACTTC
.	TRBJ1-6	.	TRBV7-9	CASSLPGQGPVTLHF	TGTGCCAGCAGCTTACCCGGCCAGGGCCCTGTCACCCTCCACTTT
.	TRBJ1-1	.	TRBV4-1	CASSRGGGAEAFF	TGCGCCAGCAGCCGCGGCGGGGGGGCTGAAGCTTTCTTT
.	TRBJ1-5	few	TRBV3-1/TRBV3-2	CASSQLNQPQHF	TGTGCCAGCAGCCAACTTAATCAGCCCCAGCATTTT
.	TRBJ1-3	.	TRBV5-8	CASSLYQGAGNTIYF	TGTGCCAGCAGCTTGTATCAGGGCGCTGGAAACACCATATATTTT
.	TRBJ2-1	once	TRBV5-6	CASSLGQGPNEQFF	TGTGCCAGCAGCTTGGGGCAGGGTCCCAATGAGCAGTTCTTC
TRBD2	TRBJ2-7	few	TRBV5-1	CASSGTSQGSEQYF	TGCGCCAGCAGCGGGACTAGCCAGGGTAGCGAGCAGTACTTC
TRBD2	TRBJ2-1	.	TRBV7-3	CASSPFRGSSYNEQFF	TGTGCCAGCAGTCCGTTCCGCGGGAGCTCCTACAATGAGCAGTTCTTC
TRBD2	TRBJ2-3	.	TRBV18	CASSPPFPGGGRAAQDTQYF	TGTGCCAGCTCACCACCGTTTCCCGGCGGGGGGCGCGCGGCACAGGATACGCAGTATTTT
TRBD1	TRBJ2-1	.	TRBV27	CASSSPFGQGVLSYNEQFF	TGTGCCAGCAGTTCCCCTTTTGGACAGGGGGTGTTATCCTACAATGAGCAGTTCTTC
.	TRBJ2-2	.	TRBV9	CASSVAVAVNTGELFF	TGTGCCAGCAGCGTAGCTGTAGCGGTGAACACCGGGGAGCTGTTTTTT
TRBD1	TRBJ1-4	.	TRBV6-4	CASRKNRGEGANEKLFF	TGTGCCAGCAGAAAAAACAGGGGGGAAGGTGCTAATGAAAAACTGTTTTTT